This TCR beta chain comes out of a study of T cells after yellow fever vaccination. Across the whole study: Some fractions had low cell numbers, and these were prepared with SMART-Seq v4 Ultra Low Input.

The CDR3 totals 17 residues. Germline V gene sequence: CDR1 MNHNS, CDR2 SASEGT. With 1 base removed from V and 9 bases from J, the gap between germline ends came to 22 bases. Remarks on this clonotype: The antigen remains unidentified.

One entry per CDR3 protein, called by TCRdb with MiXCR from the 5' RACE reads. The sample yields fewer than 500,000 distinct CDR3 sequences, 18% seen once. General observations from the study: Relatively few clonotypes were ones that appeared in both CD4 and CD8 compartments.

The specimen comprised PBMCs, sampled before the yellow fever booster vaccination. The TCR comes from a man aged 18-30 years who received the YFV17D yellow fever vaccine. The rearrangement uses TRBV6-1 and TRBJ2-1; D could derive from TRBD1 or TRBD2 (5 bases each). CDR3 residues: CASSEVPTDLFGGEQFF. In DNA, the CDR3 is TGTGCCAGCAGTGAAGTGCCGACAGACCTTTTCGGAGGTGAGCAGTTCTTC.